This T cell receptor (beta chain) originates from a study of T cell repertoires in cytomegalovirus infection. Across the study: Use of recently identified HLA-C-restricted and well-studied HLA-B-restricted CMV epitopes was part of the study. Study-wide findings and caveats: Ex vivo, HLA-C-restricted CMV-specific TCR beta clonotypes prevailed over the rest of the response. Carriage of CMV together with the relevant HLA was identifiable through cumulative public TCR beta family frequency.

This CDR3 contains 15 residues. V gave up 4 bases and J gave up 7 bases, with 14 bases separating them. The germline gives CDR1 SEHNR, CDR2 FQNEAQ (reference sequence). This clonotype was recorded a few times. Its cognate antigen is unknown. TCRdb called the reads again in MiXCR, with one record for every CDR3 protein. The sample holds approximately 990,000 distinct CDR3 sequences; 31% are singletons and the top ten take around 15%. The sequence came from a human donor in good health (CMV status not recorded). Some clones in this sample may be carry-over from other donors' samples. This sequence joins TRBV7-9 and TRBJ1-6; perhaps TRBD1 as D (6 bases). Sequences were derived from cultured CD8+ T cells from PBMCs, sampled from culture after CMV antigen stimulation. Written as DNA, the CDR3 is TGTGCCAGCAGCTCGCCACGGGGGCTAAATTCACCCCTCCACTTT. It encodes CASSSPRGLNSPLHF.